This T cell receptor (beta chain) was retrieved from a study of blood T cell repertoires in COVID-19. Study overall: Italy, Spain and the United States were the sources of the convalescent and acute COVID-19 samples.

In the original analysis: How many nucleated cells were present was estimated from reference gene primer amplification. Measured with immunoSEQ multiplex PCR; TCRdb has only the in-frame clones, and not every one. Clonal size and the V and J genes are those of that table, whereas D and trimming came from the DNA. Seen here are approximately 480,000 clones, roughly 89% observed once, and the top ten hold around 0.95%. V dropped 4 bases and J dropped 6; count of bases not matched to a gene: 10. This CDR3 is 16 amino acids long. Germline V gene lookup returns CDR1 SEHNR and CDR2 FQNEAQ (reference sequence).

This rearrangement joins TRBV7-9 to TRBJ1-5, with 9 bases aligning to TRBD1. The sequencing sample was made of peripheral blood. The sequence derives from a man younger than 30 with COVID-19, enrolled during active disease. The CDR3 DNA reads as TGTGCCAGCAGCTCGGACAGGGGTCCGTCGGGTCAGCCCCAGCATTTT. Encoded protein: CASSSDRGPSGQPQHF.